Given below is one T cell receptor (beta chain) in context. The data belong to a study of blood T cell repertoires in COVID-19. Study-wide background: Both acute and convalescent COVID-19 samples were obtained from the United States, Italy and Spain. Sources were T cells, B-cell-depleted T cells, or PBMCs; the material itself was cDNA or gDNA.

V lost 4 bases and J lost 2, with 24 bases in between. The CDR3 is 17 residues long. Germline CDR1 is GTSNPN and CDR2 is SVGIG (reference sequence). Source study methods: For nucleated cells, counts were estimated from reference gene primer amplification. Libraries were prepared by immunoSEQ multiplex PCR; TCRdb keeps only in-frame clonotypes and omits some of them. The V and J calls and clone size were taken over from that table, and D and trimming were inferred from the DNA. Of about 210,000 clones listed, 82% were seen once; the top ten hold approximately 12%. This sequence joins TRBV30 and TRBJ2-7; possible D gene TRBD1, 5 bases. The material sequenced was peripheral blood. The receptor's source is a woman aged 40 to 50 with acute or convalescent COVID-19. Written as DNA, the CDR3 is TGTGCCTGGACTCCAGGGCAATTTCAGGACGTAACCTACGAGCAGTACTTC. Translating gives CAWTPGQFQDVTYEQYF.